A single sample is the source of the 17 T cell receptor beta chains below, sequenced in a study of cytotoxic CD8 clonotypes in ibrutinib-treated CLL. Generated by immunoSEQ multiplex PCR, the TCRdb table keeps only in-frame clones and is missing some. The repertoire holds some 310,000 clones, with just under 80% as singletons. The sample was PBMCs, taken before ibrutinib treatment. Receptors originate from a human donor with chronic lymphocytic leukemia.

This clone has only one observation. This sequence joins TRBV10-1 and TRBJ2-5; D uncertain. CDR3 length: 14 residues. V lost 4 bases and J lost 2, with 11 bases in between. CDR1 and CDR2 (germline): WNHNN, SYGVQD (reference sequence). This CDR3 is CASSGGDIQETQYF. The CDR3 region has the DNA TGCGCCAGCAGTGGTGGAGATATACAAGAGACCCAGTACTTC.

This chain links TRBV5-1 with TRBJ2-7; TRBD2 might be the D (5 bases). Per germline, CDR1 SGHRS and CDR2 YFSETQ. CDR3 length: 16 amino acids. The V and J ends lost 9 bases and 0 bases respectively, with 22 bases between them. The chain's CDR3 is CATKKAPDLDSYEQYF. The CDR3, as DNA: TGCGCCACCAAAAAAGCCCCGGACTTAGACTCCTACGAGCAGTACTTC.

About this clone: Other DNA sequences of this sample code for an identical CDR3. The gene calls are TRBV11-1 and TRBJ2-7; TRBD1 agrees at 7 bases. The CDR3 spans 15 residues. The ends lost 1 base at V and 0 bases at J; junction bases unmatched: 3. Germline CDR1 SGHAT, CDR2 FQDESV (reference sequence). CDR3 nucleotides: TGTGCCAGCAGCTTAGACAGGGGAAGCTCCTACGAGCAGTACTTC. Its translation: CASSLDRGSSYEQYF.

This CDR3 is CASSLEAASSYNEQFF. CDR3 DNA sequence: TGCGCCAGCAGCTTGGAGGCAGCGAGCTCCTACAATGAGCAGTTCTTC. The rearrangement uses TRBV5-1 and TRBJ2-1; D uncertain. The CDR3 runs 16 residues. Germline values: CDR1 SGHRS, CDR2 YFSETQ. The germline V and J ends were trimmed by 0 bases and 0 bases, with 10 bases remaining between them.

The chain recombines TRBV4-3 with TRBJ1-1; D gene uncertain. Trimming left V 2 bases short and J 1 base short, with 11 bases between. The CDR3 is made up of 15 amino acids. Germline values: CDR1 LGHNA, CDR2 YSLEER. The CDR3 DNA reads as TGCGCCAGCAGCCAACAGCGATCATCGAACACTGAAGCTTTCTTT. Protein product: CASSQQRSSNTEAFF.

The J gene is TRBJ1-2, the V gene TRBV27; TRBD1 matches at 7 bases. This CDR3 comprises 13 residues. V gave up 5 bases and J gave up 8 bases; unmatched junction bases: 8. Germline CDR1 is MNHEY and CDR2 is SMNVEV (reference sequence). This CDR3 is CASSPGTAGGYTF. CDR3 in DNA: TGTGCCAGCAGTCCCGGGACAGCGGGCGGCTACACCTTC.

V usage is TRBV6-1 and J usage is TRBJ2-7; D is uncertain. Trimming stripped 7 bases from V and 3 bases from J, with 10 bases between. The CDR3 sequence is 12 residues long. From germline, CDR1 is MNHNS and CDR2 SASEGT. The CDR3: CASKLTSYEQYF. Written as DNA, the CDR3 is TGTGCCAGCAAACTTACCAGCTACGAGCAGTACTTC.

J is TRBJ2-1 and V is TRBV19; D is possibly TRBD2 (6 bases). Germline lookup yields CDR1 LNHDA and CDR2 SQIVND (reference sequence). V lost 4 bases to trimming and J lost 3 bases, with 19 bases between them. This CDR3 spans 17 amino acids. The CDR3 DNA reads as TGTGCCAGTAGTAATTCACAGCGGCGGGGTTTCTACAATGAGCAGTTCTTC. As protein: CASSNSQRRGFYNEQFF. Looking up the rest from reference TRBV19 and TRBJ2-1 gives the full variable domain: DGGITQSPKYLFRKEGQNVTLSCEQNLNHDAMYWYRQDPGQGLRLIYYSQIVNDFQKGDIAEGYSVSREKKESFPLTVTSAQKNPTAFYLCASSNSQRRGFYNEQFFGPGTRLTVL.

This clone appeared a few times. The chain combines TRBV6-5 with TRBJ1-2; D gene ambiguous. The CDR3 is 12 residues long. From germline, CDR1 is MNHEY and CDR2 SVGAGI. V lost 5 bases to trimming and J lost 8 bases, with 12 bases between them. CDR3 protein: CASSARGGGYTF. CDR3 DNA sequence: TGTGCCAGCAGTGCTCGGGGTGGGGGCTACACCTTC.

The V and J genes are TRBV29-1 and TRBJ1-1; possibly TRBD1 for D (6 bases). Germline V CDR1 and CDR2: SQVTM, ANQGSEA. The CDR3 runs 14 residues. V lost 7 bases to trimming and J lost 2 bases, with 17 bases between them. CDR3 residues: CSAMGADFNTEAFF. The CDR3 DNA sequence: TGCAGCGCCATGGGGGCAGACTTTAACACTGAAGCTTTCTTT.

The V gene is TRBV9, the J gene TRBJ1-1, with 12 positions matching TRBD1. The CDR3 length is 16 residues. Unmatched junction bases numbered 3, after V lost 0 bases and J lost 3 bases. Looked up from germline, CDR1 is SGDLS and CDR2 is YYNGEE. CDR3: CASSVAGTGGYTEAFF. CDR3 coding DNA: TGTGCCAGCAGCGTAGCCGGGACAGGGGGCTACACTGAAGCTTTCTTT. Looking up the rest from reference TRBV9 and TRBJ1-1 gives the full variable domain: DSGVTQTPKHLITATGQRVTLRCSPRSGDLSVYWYQQSLDQGLQFLIQYYNGEERAKGNILERFSAQQFPDLHSELNLSSLELGDSALYFCASSVAGTGGYTEAFFGQGTRLTVV.

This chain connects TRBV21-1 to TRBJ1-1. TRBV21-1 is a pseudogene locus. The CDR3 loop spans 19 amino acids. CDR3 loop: CASSKCLSYGGRGNTEAFF. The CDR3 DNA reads TGTGCCAGCAGCAAATGCCTCTCGTACGGGGGGAGAGGGAACACTGAAGCTTTCTTT.

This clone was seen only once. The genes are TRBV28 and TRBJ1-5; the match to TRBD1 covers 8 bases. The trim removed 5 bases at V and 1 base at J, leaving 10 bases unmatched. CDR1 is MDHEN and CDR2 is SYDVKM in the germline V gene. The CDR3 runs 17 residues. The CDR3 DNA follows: TGTGCCAGCAGTCCCTGGGTCAGGGGGCTGAGCAATCAGCCCCAGCATTTT. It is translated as CASSPWVRGLSNQPQHF.

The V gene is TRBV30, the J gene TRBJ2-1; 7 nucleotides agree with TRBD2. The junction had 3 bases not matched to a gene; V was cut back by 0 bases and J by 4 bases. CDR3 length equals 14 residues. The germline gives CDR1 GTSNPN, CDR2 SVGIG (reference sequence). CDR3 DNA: TGTGCCTGGAGTGTAACGGGACTATACAATGAGCAGTTCTTC. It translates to CAWSVTGLYNEQFF.

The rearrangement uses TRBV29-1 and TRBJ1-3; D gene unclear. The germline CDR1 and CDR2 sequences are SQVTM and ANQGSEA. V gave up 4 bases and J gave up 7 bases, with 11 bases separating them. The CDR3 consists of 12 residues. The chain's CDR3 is CSVGTNGNTIYF. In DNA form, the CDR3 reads TGCAGCGTTGGGACTAACGGGAACACCATATATTTT.

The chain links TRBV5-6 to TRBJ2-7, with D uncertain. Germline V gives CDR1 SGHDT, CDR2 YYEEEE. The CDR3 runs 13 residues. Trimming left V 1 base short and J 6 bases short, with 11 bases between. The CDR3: CASSLSRRSEQYF. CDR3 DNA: TGTGCCAGCAGCTTGTCTCGGCGTTCCGAGCAGTACTTC.

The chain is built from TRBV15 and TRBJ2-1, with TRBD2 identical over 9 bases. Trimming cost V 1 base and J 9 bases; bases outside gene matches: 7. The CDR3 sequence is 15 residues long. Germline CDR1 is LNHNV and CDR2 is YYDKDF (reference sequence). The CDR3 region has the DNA TGTGCCACCAGCAGAGTAGGTAGCGGGAGCGGTGAGCAGTTCTTC. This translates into CATSRVGSGSGEQFF.